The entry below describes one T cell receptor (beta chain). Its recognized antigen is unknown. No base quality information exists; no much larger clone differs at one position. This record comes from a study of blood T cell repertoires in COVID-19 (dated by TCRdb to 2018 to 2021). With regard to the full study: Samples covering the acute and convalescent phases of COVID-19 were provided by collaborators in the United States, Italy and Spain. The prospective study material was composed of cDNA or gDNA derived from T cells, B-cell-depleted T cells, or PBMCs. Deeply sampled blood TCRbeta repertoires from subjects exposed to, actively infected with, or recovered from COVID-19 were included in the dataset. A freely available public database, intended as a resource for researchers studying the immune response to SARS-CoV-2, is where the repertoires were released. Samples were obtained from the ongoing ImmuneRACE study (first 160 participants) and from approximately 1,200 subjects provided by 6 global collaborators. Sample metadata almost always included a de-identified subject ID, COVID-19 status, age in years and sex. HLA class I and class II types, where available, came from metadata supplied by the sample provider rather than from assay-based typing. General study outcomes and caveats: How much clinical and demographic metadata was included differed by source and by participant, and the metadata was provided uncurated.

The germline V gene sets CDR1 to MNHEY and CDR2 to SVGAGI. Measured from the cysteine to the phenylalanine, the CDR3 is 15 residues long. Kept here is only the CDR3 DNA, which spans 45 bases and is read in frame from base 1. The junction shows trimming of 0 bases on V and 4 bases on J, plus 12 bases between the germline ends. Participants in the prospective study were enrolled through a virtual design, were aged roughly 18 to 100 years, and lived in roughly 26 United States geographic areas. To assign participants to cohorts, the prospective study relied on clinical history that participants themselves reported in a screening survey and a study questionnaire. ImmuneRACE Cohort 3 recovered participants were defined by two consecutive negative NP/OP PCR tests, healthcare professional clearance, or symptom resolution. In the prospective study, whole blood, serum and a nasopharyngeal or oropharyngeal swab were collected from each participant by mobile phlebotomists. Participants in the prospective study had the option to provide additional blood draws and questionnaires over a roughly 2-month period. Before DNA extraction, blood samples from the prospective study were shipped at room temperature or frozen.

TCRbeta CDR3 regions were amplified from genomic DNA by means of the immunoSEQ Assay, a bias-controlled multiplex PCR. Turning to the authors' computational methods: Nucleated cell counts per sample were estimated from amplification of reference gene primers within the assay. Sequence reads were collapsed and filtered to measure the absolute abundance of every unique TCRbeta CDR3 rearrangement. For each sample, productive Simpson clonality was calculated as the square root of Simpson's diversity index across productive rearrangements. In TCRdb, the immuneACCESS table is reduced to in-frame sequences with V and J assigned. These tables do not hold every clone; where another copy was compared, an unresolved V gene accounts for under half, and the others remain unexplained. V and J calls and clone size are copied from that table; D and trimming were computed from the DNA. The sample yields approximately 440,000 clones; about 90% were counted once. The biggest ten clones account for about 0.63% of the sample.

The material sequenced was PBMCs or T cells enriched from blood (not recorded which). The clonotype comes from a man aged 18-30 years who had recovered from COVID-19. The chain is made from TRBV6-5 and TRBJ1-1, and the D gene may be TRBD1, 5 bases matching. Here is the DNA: TGTGCCAGCAGTTACTCCGGGCAGGGTTCCACTGAAGCTTTCTTT. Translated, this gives CASSYSGQGSTEAFF.